This T cell receptor (beta chain) was recovered during a study of shared clonotypes between healthy human individuals. J gave up 6 bases and V 10 bases, and 4 bases lay outside the gene matches. Germline V lookup: CDR1 MGHDK, CDR2 SYGVNS. The CDR3 spans 14 residues. Assay execution took place at the deep level. TCRdb's copy holds only in-frame clones and misses some; the assay was immunoSEQ multiplex PCR. The sample contains millions of clones, roughly 95% of which appear only once. The source material was naive CD4+ T cells sorted from blood. The sample's subset: CD45RA+ positively selected. The sequence came from a man aged 18 to 29 in good health. The gene calls are TRBV25-1 and TRBJ2-2, with 14 bases fitting TRBD2. The CDR3: CATGLAGGPGELFF. In DNA, the CDR3 is TGTGCCACCGGACTAGCGGGAGGTCCCGGGGAGCTGTTTTTT.